This note documents a single T cell receptor (beta chain) sequence. Its antigen is still unknown. This specimen belongs to a study of T cells expressing NK-cell markers. Overall study: Eight donors were sequenced, seven testing HCMV-seropositive and one testing seronegative.

This CDR3 comprises 13 residues. Germline values: CDR1 SGHTA, CDR2 FQGNSA. TCRdb re-called the 5' RACE reads; every CDR3 protein appears as one record, without DNA. In total, the table holds 500,000 to 700,000 distinct CDR3 sequences. General study findings and limits: Of the CD8+ T cell pool in roughly six donors, roughly 1.0-7.0% was accounted for by dominant NKG2C+ clonotypes.

This sequence originates from a young man in good health. Sequencing used blood T cells: a sorted CD56 or NKG2C T cell subset, CD4+ or CD8+ T cells, or bulk PBMC T cells (not recorded which). V is TRBV7-2 and J is TRBJ2-5; TCRdb lists TRBD2, though no DNA is available to test this call. CDR3 sequence: CASSSRSFETQYF.